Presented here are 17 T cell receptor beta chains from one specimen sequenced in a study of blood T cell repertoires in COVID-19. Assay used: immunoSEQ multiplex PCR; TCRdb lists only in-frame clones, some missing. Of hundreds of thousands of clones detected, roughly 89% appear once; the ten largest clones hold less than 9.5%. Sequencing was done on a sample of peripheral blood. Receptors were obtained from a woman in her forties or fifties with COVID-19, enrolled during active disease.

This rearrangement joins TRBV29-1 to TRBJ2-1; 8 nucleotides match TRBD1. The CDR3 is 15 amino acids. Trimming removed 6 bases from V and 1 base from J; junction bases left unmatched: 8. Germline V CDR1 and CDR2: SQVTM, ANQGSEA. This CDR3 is CSVNVQGASYNEQFF. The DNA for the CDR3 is TGCAGCGTCAACGTGCAGGGGGCATCCTACAATGAGCAGTTCTTC.

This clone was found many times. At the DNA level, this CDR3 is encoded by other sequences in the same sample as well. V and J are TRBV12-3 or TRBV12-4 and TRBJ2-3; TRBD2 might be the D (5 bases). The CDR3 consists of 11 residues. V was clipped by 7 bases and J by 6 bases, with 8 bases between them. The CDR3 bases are TGTGCCAGCACTCGAGGGGATACGCAGTATTTT. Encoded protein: CASTRGDTQYF.

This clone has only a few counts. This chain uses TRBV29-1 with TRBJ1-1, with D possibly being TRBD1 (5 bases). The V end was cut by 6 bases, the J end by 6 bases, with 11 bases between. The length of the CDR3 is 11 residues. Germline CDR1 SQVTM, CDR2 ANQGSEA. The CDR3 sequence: CSVAAGPEAFF. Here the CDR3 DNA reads TGCAGCGTCGCGGCGGGGCCTGAAGCTTTCTTT.

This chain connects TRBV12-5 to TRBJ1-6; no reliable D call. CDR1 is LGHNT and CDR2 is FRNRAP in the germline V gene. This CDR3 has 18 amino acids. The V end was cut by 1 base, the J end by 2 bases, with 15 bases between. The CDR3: CASGLAWRPQTYNSPLHF. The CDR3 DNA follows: TGTGCTAGTGGTTTGGCATGGCGGCCACAAACCTATAATTCACCCCTCCACTTT.

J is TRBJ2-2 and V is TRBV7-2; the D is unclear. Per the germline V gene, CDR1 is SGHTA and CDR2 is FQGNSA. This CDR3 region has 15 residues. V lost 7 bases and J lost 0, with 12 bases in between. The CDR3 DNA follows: TGTGCCAGCAAATTGAACCGGGCGAACACCGGGGAGCTGTTTTTT. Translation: CASKLNRANTGELFF.

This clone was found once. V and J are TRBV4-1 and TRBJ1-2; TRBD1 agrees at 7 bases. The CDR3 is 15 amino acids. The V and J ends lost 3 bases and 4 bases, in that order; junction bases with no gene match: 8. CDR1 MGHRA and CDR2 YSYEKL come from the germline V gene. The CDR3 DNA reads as TGCGCCAGCAGCCAGGAAGGGGGCGTTGGCTATGGCTACACCTTC. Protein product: CASSQEGGVGYGYTF.

Here the CDR3 DNA reads TGTGCCAGCAGAGAGGCAGGGCGGGAGAGAGAAGCTTTCTTT. As protein: CASREAGREREAFF. The genes are TRBV27 and TRBJ1-1; TRBD1 is a possible D gene (5 bases). Trimming shortened V by 6 bases and J by 8 bases, and 19 bases separated the two germline ends. Germline CDR1 is MNHEY and CDR2 is SMNVEV (reference sequence). This CDR3 is 14 amino acids long.

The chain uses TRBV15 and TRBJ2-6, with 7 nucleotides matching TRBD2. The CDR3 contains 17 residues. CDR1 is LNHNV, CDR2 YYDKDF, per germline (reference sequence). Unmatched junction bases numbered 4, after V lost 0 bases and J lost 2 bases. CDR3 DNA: TGTGCCACCAGCAGAGACAGCCGGGAGGCTGGGGCCAACGTCCTGACTTTC. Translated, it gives CATSRDSREAGANVLTF.

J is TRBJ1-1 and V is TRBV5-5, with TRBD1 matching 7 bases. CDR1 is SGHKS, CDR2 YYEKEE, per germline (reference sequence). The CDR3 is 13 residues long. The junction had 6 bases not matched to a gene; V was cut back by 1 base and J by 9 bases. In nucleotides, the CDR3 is TGTGCCAGCAGCTTGCGGGACAGCAATCAAGCTTTCTTT. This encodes CASSLRDSNQAFF.

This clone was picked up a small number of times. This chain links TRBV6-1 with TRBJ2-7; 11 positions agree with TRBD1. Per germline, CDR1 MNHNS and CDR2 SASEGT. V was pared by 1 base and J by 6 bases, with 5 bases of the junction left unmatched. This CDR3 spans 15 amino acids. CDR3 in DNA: TGTGCCAGCAGTGAAGATTCGGACAGGGGGCGCGAGCAGTACTTC. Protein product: CASSEDSDRGREQYF.

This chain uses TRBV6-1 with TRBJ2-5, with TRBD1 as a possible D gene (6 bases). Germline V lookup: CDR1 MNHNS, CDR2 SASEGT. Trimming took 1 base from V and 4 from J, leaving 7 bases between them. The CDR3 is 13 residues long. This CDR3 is CASSEVGAETQYF. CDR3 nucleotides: TGTGCCAGCAGTGAAGTGGGGGCAGAGACCCAGTACTTC.

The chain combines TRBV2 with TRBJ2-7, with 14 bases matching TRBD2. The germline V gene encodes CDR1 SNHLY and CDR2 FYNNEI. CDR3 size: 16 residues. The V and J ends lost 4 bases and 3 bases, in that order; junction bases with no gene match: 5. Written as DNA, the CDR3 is TGTGCCAGCAGTGGACCCGGGACTAGCGGGAGCTACGAGCAGTACTTC. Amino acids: CASSGPGTSGSYEQYF. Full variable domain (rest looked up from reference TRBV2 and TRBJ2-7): EPEVTQTPSHQVTQMGQEVILRCVPISNHLYFYWYRQILGQKVEFLVSFYNNEISEKSEIFDDQFSVERPDGSNFTLKIRSTKLEDSAMYFCASSGPGTSGSYEQYFGPGTRLTVT.

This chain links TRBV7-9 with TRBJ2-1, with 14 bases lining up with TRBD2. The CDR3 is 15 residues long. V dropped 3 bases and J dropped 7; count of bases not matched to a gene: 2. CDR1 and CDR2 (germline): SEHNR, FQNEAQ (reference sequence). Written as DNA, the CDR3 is TGTGCCAGCAGCTTCAGGACTAGCGGGAGGAATGAGCAGTTCTTC. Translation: CASSFRTSGRNEQFF.

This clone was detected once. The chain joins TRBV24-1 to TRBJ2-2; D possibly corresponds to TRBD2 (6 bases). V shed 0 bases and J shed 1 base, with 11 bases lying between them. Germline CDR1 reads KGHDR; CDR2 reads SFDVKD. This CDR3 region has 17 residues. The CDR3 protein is CATSDLPEGLNTGELFF. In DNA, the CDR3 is TGTGCCACCAGTGATTTGCCTGAGGGACTGAACACCGGGGAGCTGTTTTTT.

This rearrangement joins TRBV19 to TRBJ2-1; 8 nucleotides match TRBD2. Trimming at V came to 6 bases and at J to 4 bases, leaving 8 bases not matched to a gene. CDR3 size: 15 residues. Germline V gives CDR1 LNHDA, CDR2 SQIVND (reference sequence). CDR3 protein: CASSPAGGGYNEQFF. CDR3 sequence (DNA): TGTGCCAGTAGCCCCGCGGGGGGCGGTTACAATGAGCAGTTCTTC. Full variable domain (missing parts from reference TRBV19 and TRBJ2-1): DGGITQSPKYLFRKEGQNVTLSCEQNLNHDAMYWYRQDPGQGLRLIYYSQIVNDFQKGDIAEGYSVSREKKESFPLTVTSAQKNPTAFYLCASSPAGGGYNEQFFGPGTRLTVL.

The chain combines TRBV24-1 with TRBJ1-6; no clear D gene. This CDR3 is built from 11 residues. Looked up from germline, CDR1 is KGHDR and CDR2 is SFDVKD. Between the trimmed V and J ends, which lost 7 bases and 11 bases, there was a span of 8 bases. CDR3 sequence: CATSGRAPLHF. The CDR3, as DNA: TGTGCCACCAGCGGGCGGGCACCCCTCCACTTT.

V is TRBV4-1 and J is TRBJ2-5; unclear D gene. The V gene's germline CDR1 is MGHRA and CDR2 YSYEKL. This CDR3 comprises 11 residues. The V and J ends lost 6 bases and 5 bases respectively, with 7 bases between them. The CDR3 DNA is TGCGCCAGCAGTCTAGACGAGACCCAGTACTTC. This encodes CASSLDETQYF.